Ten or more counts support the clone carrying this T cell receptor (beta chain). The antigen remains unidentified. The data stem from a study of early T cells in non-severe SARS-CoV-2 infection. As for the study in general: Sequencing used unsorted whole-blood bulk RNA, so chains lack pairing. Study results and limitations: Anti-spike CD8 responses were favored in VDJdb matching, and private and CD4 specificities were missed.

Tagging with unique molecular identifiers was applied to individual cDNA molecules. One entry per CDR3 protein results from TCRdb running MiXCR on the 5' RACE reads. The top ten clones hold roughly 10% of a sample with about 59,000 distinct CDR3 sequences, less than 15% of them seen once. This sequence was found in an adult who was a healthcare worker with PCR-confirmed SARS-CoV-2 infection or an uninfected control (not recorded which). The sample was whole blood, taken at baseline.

The CDR3 sequence: CSVEDRAAYGYTF. CDR3 DNA sequence: TGCAGCGTTGAAGATCGGGCAGCCTATGGCTACACCTTC. This chain connects TRBV29-1 to TRBJ1-2; D remains unclear. Germline loops: CDR1 SQVTM, CDR2 ANQGSEA. Trimming left V 0 bases short and J 4 bases short, with 9 bases between. The CDR3 runs 13 residues. Based on the CDR3 plus reference TRBV29-1 and TRBJ1-2, the full variable domain is SAVISQKPSRDICQRGTSLTIQCQVDSQVTMMFWYRQQPGQSLTLIATANQGSEATYESGFVIDKFPISRPNLTFSTLTVSNMSPEDSSIYLCSVEDRAAYGYTFGSGTRLTVV.